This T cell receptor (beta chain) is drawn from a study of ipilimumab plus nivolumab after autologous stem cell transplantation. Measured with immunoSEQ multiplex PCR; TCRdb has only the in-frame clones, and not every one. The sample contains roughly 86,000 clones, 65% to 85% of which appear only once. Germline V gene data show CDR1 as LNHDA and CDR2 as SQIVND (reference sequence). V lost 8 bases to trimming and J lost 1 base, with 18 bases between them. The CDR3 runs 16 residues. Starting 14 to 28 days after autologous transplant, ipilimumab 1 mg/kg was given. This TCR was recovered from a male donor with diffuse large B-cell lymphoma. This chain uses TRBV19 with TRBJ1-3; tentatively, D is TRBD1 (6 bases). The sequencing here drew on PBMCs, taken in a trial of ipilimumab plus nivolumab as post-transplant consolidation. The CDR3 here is CASRPSRGGSGNTIYF. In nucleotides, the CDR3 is TGTGCCAGTCGACCTTCGCGAGGGGGATCTGGAAACACCATATATTTT.